This entry concerns a single T cell receptor (beta chain). As yet, its antigen is unknown. The junction departs from germline at one end; a sequencing error may be responsible. Each of the donors was a healthy bone marrow donor. The sample is drawn from a study of cytomegalovirus exposure and HLA in healthy donors. Primers: 60 Vbeta forward and 13 Jbeta reverse. The table came from immunoSEQ multiplex PCR; TCRdb's copy has only in-frame clones and leaves some out. The data hold around 33,000 clones, with roughly three quarters observed a single time. Germline values: CDR1 SGHVS, CDR2 FQNEAQ. This CDR3 region has 16 residues. Study-wide points: Listed as cytomegalovirus-associated were over 150 TCR beta chains. Being productive about 87% or about 30% of the time was typical of most TCR beta V segments in an earlier analysis. In a later analysis, TCR beta V- and J-gene trimming showed a link to a missense DCLRE1C variant.

The TCR was taken from a woman in her twenties or thirties in good health and CMV-seropositive. The specimen was PBMCs. The chain is built from TRBV7-8 and TRBJ2-3; TRBD2 aligns across 9 bases. In DNA, the CDR3 is TGTGCCGGCAGCTTAGCGGGGGCAGCCAGCACAGATACGCAGTATTTT. This sequence encodes CAGSLAGAASTDTQYF.